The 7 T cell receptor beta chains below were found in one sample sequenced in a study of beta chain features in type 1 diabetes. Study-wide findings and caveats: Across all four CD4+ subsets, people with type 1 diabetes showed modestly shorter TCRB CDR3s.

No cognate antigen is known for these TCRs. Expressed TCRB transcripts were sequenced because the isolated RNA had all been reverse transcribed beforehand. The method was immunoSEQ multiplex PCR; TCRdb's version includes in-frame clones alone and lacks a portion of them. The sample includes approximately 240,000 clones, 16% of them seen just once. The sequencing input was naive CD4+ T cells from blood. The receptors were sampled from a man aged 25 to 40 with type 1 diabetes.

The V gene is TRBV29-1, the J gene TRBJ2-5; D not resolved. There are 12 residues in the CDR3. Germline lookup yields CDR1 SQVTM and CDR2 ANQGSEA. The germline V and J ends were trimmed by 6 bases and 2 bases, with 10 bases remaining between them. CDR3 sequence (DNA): TGCAGCGTCTGGGTCGTGCAAGAGACCCAGTACTTC. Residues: CSVWVVQETQYF.

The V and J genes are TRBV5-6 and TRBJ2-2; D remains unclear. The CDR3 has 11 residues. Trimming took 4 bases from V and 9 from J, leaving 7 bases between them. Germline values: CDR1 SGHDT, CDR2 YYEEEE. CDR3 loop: CASSRAWELFF. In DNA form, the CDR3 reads TGTGCCAGCAGCCGTGCGTGGGAGCTGTTTTTT.

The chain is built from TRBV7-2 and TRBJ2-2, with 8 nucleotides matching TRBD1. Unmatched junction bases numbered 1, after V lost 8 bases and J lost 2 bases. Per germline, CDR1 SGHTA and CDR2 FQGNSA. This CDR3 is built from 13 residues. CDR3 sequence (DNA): TGTGCCAGCGGACAGGGAAACACCGGGGAGCTGTTTTTT. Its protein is CASGQGNTGELFF.

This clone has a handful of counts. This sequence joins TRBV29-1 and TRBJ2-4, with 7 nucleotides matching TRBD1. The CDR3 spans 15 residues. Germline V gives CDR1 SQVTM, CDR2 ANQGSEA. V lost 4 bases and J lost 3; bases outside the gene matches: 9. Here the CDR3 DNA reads TGCAGCGTTGGCCCGGACAGGAGAAACAAAAACATTCAGTACTTC. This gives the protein CSVGPDRRNKNIQYF.

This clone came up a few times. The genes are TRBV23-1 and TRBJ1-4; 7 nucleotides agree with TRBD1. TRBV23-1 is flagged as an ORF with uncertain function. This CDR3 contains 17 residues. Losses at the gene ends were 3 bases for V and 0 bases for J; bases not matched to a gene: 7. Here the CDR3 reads CASSQDRLQSTNEKLFF. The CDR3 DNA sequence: TGCGCCAGCAGTCAGGACAGGCTACAGTCAACTAATGAAAAACTGTTTTTT.

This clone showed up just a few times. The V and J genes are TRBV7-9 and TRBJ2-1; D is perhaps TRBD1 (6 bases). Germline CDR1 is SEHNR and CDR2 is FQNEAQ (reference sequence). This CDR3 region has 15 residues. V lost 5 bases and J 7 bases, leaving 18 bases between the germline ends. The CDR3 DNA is TGTGCCAGCAGCCTGATCAGGGGTTTGGGGAATGAGCAGTTCTTC. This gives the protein CASSLIRGLGNEQFF.

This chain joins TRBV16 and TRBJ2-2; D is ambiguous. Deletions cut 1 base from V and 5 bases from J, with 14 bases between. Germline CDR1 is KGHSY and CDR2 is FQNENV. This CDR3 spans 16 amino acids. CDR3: CASSQLLLTPTGELFF. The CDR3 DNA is TGTGCCAGCAGCCAATTACTACTTACTCCTACCGGGGAGCTGTTTTTT.